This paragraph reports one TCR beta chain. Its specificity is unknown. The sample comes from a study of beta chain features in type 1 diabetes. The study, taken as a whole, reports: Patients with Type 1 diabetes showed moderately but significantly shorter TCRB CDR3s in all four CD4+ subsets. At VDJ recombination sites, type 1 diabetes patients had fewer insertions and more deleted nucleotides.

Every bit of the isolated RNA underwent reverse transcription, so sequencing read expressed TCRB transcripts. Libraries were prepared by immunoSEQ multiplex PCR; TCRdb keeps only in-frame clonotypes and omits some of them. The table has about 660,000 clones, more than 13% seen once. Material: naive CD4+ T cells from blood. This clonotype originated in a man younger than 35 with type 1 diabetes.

In DNA form, the CDR3 reads TGTGCCAGCAGCTTCGGATACTCGGCAGATACGCAGTATTTT. Protein product: CASSFGYSADTQYF. This chain uses TRBV2 with TRBJ2-3; D gene unclear. The germline CDR1 and CDR2 sequences are SNHLY and FYNNEI. The CDR3 totals 14 residues. Trimming cost V 6 bases and J 4 bases, with 14 bases left between them. Looking up the rest from reference TRBV2 and TRBJ2-3 gives the full variable domain: EPEVTQTPSHQVTQMGQEVILRCVPISNHLYFYWYRQILGQKVEFLVSFYNNEISEKSEIFDDQFSVERPDGSNFTLKIRSTKLEDSAMYFCASSFGYSADTQYFGPGTRLTVL.